Each of the 27 T cell receptor beta chains below was sequenced from the same sample in a study of blood T cell repertoires in COVID-19. Profiled with immunoSEQ multiplex PCR; TCRdb holds only in-frame clones, not every one. The table records about 110,000 clones, 75% to 80% of them present only once. Input material: peripheral blood. Receptors were obtained from a woman older than 75 with active or convalescent COVID-19.

The CDR3 DNA sequence: TGTGCCAGCAGCCCAAGACTAGCGGGGAGCGGGTATACGCAGTATTTT. Amino acid sequence: CASSPRLAGSGYTQYF. This rearrangement joins TRBV6-2 or TRBV6-3 to TRBJ2-3; TRBD2 agrees at 11 bases. The CDR3 is 16 amino acids. Germline values: CDR1 MNHEY, CDR2 SVGEGT. Losses at the gene ends were 6 bases for V and 7 bases for J; bases not matched to a gene: 12.

V gene TRBV3-1 (or the pseudogene TRBV3-2) combines with J gene TRBJ2-5, with 13 bases lining up with TRBD2. V was clipped by 1 base and J by 2 bases; unmatched bases: 7. The germline V gene has CDR1 LGHDT and CDR2 YNNKEL (reference sequence). This CDR3 region has 18 residues. The CDR3 DNA follows: TGTGCCAGCAGCCAAGTACTAGCGGGAGGGCCAGAGCAAGAGACCCAGTACTTC. This encodes CASSQVLAGGPEQETQYF.

V gene TRBV6-2 or TRBV6-3 combines with J gene TRBJ1-3; D unclear. This CDR3 region has 16 residues. The V and J ends lost 0 bases and 0 bases respectively, with 9 bases between them. Germline lookup yields CDR1 MNHEY and CDR2 SVGEGT. DNA of the CDR3: TGTGCCAGCAGTTACTCGAGCCGGGGCTCTGGAAACACCATATATTTT. Translation: CASSYSSRGSGNTIYF.

This chain links TRBV20-1 with TRBJ1-4; 11 bases match TRBD1. V shed 3 bases and J 3 bases; nucleotides not matched to a gene: 3. Germline V CDR1 and CDR2: DFQATT, SNEGSKA (reference sequence). This CDR3 spans 15 amino acids. The CDR3 region is CSASGQGAANEKLFF. The CDR3 DNA is TGCAGTGCTAGTGGACAGGGGGCGGCTAATGAAAAACTGTTTTTT.

The chain joins TRBV4-2 to TRBJ2-7, with TRBD1 matching 9 bases. V lost 1 base to trimming and J lost 2 bases; unmatched junction nucleotides: 6. CDR3 size: 16 residues. Germline CDR1 reads LGHNA; CDR2 reads YNFKEQ. The CDR3 sequence: CASSQGGGTGTYEQYF. Written as DNA, the CDR3 is TGTGCCAGCAGCCAAGGAGGCGGGACAGGGACCTACGAGCAGTACTTC.

V usage is TRBV19 and J usage is TRBJ1-4; tentatively, D is TRBD1 (5 bases). Germline assignment: CDR1 LNHDA and CDR2 SQIVND (reference sequence). This CDR3 spans 15 amino acids. Trimming shortened V by 2 bases and J by 1 base, and 8 bases separated the two germline ends. CDR3 sequence (DNA): TGTGCCAGTAGTATACTAACAGGAACTAATGAAAAACTGTTTTTT. Protein sequence: CASSILTGTNEKLFF.

The chain couples TRBV29-1 to TRBJ2-1, with 13 bases identical to TRBD2. This CDR3 has 15 amino acids. Germline loops: CDR1 SQVTM, CDR2 ANQGSEA. The V segment lost 5 bases and the J segment 9 bases; nucleotides outside the gene matches: 10. The CDR3 spells CSVLGLAGDRGEQFF. The CDR3 bases are TGCAGCGTTCTTGGACTAGCGGGAGACCGGGGTGAGCAGTTCTTC.

This clone was seen more than once but under ten times. This chain joins TRBV7-9 and TRBJ1-2; D not resolved. Trimming cost V 0 bases and J 9 bases, with 14 bases left between them. Germline loops: CDR1 SEHNR, CDR2 FQNEAQ (reference sequence). The CDR3 consists of 14 residues. As DNA, the CDR3 is TGTGCCAGCAGCTTAGCAGCAGGCAAGTTGAGCTACACCTTC. It specifies CASSLAAGKLSYTF.

The chain couples TRBV28 to TRBJ2-5; tentatively, D is TRBD2 (5 bases). The CDR3 runs to 14 residues. The germline V gene encodes CDR1 MDHEN and CDR2 SYDVKM. Trimming stripped 3 bases from V and 5 bases from J, with 13 bases between. CDR3 loop: CASSLSIEGETQYF. DNA of the CDR3: TGTGCCAGCAGTTTGTCCATCGAGGGCGAGACCCAGTACTTC.

V is TRBV29-1 and J is TRBJ2-1; D is possibly TRBD2 (5 bases). Trimming stripped 5 bases from V and 3 bases from J, with 11 bases between. CDR3 length: 13 amino acids. Germline assignment: CDR1 SQVTM and CDR2 ANQGSEA. The CDR3: CSVSLGLYNEQFF. The CDR3 bases are TGCAGCGTTTCACTAGGACTCTACAATGAGCAGTTCTTC.

The CDR3 reads CASRAIPGLAGGYQETQYF. DNA of the CDR3: TGTGCCAGCAGAGCAATACCGGGACTAGCGGGAGGTTACCAAGAGACCCAGTACTTC. This chain links TRBV11-2 with TRBJ2-5; 15 bases are a match to TRBD2. V was pared by 6 bases and J by 0 bases, with 11 bases of the junction left unmatched. Germline CDR1 is SGHAT and CDR2 is FQNNGV. This CDR3 is built from 19 residues.

The rearrangement joins TRBV10-2 to TRBJ2-7, with D perhaps matching TRBD2 (5 bases). The germline CDR1 and CDR2 sequences are WSHSY and SAAADI. V was trimmed by 10 bases and J by 7 bases, leaving 20 bases between them. CDR3 length: 13 amino acids. In DNA, the CDR3 is TGCGCCACAAGCCCCGCGGGCCCCTTTGAGCAGTACTTC. It translates to CATSPAGPFEQYF.

The chain couples TRBV19 to TRBJ1-1, with D maybe TRBD1 (5 bases). The germline CDR1 and CDR2 sequences are LNHDA and SQIVND (reference sequence). The V end lost 3 bases, the J end lost 5 bases, and 13 bases lay between the germline ends. This CDR3 is built from 14 residues. The CDR3 DNA is TGTGCCAGTAGTATTCTGGCGGGGGTAACTGAAGCTTTCTTT. Protein sequence: CASSILAGVTEAFF.

The gene calls are TRBV6-5 and TRBJ1-2; D call uncertain. Trimming stripped 6 bases from V and 8 bases from J, with 16 bases between. Looked up from germline, CDR1 is MNHEY and CDR2 is SVGAGI. The CDR3 runs to 13 residues. The chain's CDR3 is CASRKPGDGGYTF. In nucleotides, the CDR3 is TGTGCCAGCAGGAAACCGGGAGACGGAGGCTACACCTTC.

This clone was found once. The chain carries TRBV6-1 and TRBJ1-2; D unclear. The CDR3 has 14 amino acids. V gave up 0 bases and J gave up 4 bases, with 9 bases separating them. Germline values: CDR1 MNHNS, CDR2 SASEGT. CDR3 nucleotide sequence: TGTGCCAGCAGTGAAGCGGAGGGTGCCTATGGCTACACCTTC. Amino acids: CASSEAEGAYGYTF.

This clone was counted a few times. The chain has TRBV3-1 (or the pseudogene TRBV3-2) and TRBJ2-7; 13 bases agree with TRBD2. CDR1 LGHDT and CDR2 YNNKEL come from the germline V gene (reference sequence). The CDR3 runs 15 residues. V gave up 4 bases and J gave up 1 base; unmatched junction bases: 1. The CDR3 loop reads CASSPGLAGSYEQYF. CDR3 nucleotides: TGTGCCAGCAGCCCGGGACTAGCGGGGTCCTACGAGCAGTACTTC.

J is TRBJ2-7 and V is TRBV5-1; 8 bases fit TRBD1. V was clipped by 1 base and J by 2 bases; unmatched bases: 5. Germline-derived CDR1 and CDR2 are SGHRS and YFSETQ. The CDR3 is 15 amino acids. CDR3 in amino acids: CASSLSGTGAYEQYF. In DNA form, the CDR3 reads TGCGCCAGCAGCTTGTCAGGGACAGGAGCCTACGAGCAGTACTTC.

This clone has only a few counts. The genes are TRBV27 and TRBJ1-6; D call uncertain. The CDR3 spans 14 residues. The V gene lost 4 bases and the J gene lost 6 bases, with 10 bases spanning the gap. Germline V gene data show CDR1 as MNHEY and CDR2 as SMNVEV (reference sequence). CDR3 coding DNA: TGTGCCAGCAGTTCCCTGAACTTTAATTCACCCCTCCACTTT. It is translated as CASSSLNFNSPLHF.

The chain carries TRBV23-1 and TRBJ1-3; D might be TRBD1 (5 bases). TRBV23-1 is filed as an ORF, its function uncertain. The CDR3 has 14 residues. The V gene lost 4 bases and the J gene lost 1 base, with 8 bases spanning the gap. CDR3: CASSRGHSGNTIYF. The CDR3 DNA reads TGCGCCAGCAGTCGCGGACATTCTGGAAACACCATATATTTT.

The genes are TRBV6-5 and TRBJ1-5; 10 nucleotides match TRBD1. The germline CDR1 and CDR2 sequences are MNHEY and SVGAGI. V lost 6 bases to trimming and J lost 2 bases; unmatched junction nucleotides: 4. CDR3 length: 15 amino acids. Here the CDR3 reads CASSRDRGGNQPQHF. In DNA, the CDR3 is TGTGCCAGCAGCCGGGACAGGGGTGGCAATCAGCCCCAGCATTTT.

The rearrangement joins TRBV6-2 or TRBV6-3 to TRBJ2-1; TRBD2 matches 8 bases. The CDR3 loop spans 16 amino acids. CDR1 is MNHEY and CDR2 is SVGEGT in the germline V gene. After removal of 2 bases from V and 7 bases from J, the junction contained 10 bases not matched to a gene. CDR3 bases: TGTGCCAGCAGTTACCGAAGCGGGAGTCATCGTAATGAGCAGTTCTTC. Residues: CASSYRSGSHRNEQFF.

CDR3 coding DNA: TGTGCCAGCAGTTTATACGGGACTAGCGGGAGGTCCTCCTACGAGCAGTACTTC. Its protein product is CASSLYGTSGRSSYEQYF. This rearrangement joins TRBV27 to TRBJ2-7; 15 bases line up with TRBD2. Unmatched junction bases numbered 4, after V lost 1 base and J lost 0 bases. This CDR3 contains 18 residues. Germline values: CDR1 MNHEY, CDR2 SMNVEV (reference sequence).

J is TRBJ1-3 and V is TRBV19, with TRBD1 as a possible D gene (6 bases). This CDR3 has 15 residues. Germline CDR1 LNHDA, CDR2 SQIVND (reference sequence). The V gene lost 4 bases and the J gene lost 4 bases, with 14 bases spanning the gap. The CDR3 loop is CASSNAGTQGNTIYF. CDR3 coding DNA: TGTGCCAGTAGTAACGCCGGGACACAGGGAAACACCATATATTTT. Full variable domain (outside the CDR3, taken from reference TRBV19 and TRBJ1-3): DGGITQSPKYLFRKEGQNVTLSCEQNLNHDAMYWYRQDPGQGLRLIYYSQIVNDFQKGDIAEGYSVSREKKESFPLTVTSAQKNPTAFYLCASSNAGTQGNTIYFGEGSWLTVV.

In DNA form, the CDR3 reads TGCGCCAGCAGCTTGGGGCCGGGACAGGGAAATATTGGCTACACCTTC. Translated: CASSLGPGQGNIGYTF. The rearrangement joins TRBV5-1 to TRBJ1-2; 9 positions agree with TRBD1. Germline CDR1 and CDR2: SGHRS and YFSETQ. The CDR3 is made up of 16 amino acids. Trimming took 0 bases from V and 7 from J; bases not matched to a gene: 10.

This clone was seen once. The chain carries TRBV6-5 and TRBJ2-7, with D possibly being TRBD1 (6 bases). Trimming left V 10 bases short and J 3 bases short, with 16 bases between. Per the germline V gene, CDR1 is MNHEY and CDR2 is SVGAGI. This CDR3 spans 13 amino acids. For the CDR3, the DNA is TGTGCCACCAATTCAGGGGCCCTCTACGAGCAGTACTTC. This codes for CATNSGALYEQYF.

The V gene is TRBV18, the J gene TRBJ2-3; 10 bases match TRBD1. CDR3 length equals 14 residues. CDR1 and CDR2 from the germline V gene are KGHSH and LQKENI. Germline trimming cut 4 bases from V and 6 bases from J; bases unmatched to any gene: 4. The CDR3 reads CASSQRQGADTQYF. DNA of the CDR3: TGTGCCAGCTCACAAAGACAGGGGGCGGATACGCAGTATTTT. The whole variable domain, filled in from reference TRBV18 and TRBJ2-3, reads NAGVMQNPRHLVRRRGQEARLRCSPMKGHSHVYWYRQLPEEGLKFMVYLQKENIIDESGMPKERFSAEFPKEGPSILRIQQVVRGDSAAYFCASSQRQGADTQYFGPGTRLTVL.

The DNA of the CDR3 is TGTGCCAGTAGTTCTTCTATAAGCAGGGTGAACACTGAAGCTTTCTTT. Translation gives CASSSSISRVNTEAFF. This chain links TRBV19 with TRBJ1-1; tentative D call: TRBD1 (5 bases). CDR3 length: 16 amino acids. V gave up 5 bases and J gave up 0 bases, with 16 bases separating them. Germline lookup yields CDR1 LNHDA and CDR2 SQIVND (reference sequence).